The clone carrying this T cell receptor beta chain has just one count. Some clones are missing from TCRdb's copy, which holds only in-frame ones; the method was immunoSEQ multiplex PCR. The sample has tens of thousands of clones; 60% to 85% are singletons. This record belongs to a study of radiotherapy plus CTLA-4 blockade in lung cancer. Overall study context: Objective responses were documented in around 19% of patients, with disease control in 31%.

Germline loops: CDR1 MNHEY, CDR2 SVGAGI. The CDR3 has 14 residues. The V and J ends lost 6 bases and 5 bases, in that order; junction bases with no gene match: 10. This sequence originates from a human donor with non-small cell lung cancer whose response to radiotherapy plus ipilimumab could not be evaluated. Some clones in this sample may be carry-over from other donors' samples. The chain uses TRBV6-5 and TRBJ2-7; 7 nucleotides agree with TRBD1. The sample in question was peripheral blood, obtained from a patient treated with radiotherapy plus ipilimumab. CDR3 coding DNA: TGTGCCAGCAGGGAAGGGGGCTCCCCGAACGAGCAGTACTTC. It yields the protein CASREGGSPNEQYF.